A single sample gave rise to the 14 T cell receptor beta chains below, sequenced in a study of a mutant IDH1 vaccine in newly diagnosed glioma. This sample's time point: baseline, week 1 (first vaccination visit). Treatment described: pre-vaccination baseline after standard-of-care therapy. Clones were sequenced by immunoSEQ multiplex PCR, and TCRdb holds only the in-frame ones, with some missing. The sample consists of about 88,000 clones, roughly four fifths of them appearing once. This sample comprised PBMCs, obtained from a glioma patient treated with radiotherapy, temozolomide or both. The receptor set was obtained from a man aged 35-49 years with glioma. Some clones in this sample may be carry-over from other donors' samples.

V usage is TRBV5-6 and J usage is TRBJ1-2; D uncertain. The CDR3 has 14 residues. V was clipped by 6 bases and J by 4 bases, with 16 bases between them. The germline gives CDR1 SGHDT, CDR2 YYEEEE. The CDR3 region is CASTREAASYGYTF. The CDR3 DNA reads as TGTGCCAGCACCCGGGAGGCAGCCTCCTATGGCTACACCTTC. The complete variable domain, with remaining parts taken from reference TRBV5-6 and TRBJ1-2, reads DAGVTQSPTHLIKTRGQQVTLRCSPKSGHDTVSWYQQALGQGPQFIFQYYEEEERQRGNFPDRFSGHQFPNYSSELNVNALLLGDSALYLCASTREAASYGYTFGSGTRLTVV.

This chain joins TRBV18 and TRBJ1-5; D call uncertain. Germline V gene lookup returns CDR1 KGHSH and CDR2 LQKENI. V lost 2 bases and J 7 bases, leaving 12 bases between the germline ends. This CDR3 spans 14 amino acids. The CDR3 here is CASSPVHSEQPQHF. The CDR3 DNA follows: TGTGCCAGCTCACCAGTCCATTCGGAACAGCCCCAGCATTTT.

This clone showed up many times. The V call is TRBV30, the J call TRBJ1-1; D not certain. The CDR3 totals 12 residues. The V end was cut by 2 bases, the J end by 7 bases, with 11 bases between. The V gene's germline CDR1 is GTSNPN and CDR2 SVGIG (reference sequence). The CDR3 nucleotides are TGTGCCTGGAGTACCCACGGGAATGAAGCTTTCTTT. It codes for CAWSTHGNEAFF.

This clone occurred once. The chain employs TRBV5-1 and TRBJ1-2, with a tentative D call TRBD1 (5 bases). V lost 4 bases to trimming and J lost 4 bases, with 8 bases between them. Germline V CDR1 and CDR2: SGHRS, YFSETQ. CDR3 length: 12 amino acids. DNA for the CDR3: TGCGCCAGCAGCCTCGACAGCTATGGCTACACCTTC. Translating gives CASSLDSYGYTF.

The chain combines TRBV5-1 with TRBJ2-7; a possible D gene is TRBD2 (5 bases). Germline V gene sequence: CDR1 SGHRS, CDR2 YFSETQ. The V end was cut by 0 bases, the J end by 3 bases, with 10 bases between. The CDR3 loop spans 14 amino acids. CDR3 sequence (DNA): TGCGCCAGCAGCTTGGGACGGGGTTTCTACGAGCAGTACTTC. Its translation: CASSLGRGFYEQYF.

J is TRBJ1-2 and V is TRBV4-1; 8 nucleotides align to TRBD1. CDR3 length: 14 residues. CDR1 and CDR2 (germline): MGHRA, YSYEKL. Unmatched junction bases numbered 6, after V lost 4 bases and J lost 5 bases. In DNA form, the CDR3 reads TGCGCCAGCAGCCCAGGGACAGGCCTATATGGCTACACCTTC. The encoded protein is CASSPGTGLYGYTF.

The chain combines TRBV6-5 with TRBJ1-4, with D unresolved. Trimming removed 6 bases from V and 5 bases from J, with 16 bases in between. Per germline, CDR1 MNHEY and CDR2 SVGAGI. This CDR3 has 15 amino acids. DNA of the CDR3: TGTGCCAGCAGGCCTCCCGGAGGAGCGAATGAAAAACTGTTTTTT. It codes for CASRPPGGANEKLFF.

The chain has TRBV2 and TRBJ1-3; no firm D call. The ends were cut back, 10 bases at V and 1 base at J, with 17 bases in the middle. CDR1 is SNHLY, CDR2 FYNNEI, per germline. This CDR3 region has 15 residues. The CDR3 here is CATSAEARSGNTIYF. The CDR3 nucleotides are TGTGCCACCTCCGCGGAGGCGAGGTCTGGAAACACCATATATTTT.

The DNA of the CDR3 is TGTGCCAGCAGCGCCGGGACAGGGGGGAAGAGCACTGAAGCTTTCTTT. As protein: CASSAGTGGKSTEAFF. The chain recombines TRBV11-3 with TRBJ1-1, with 11 nucleotides matching TRBD1. In germline, CDR1 is SGHNT, CDR2 YENEEA. V was clipped by 5 bases and J by 4 bases; unmatched bases: 9. This CDR3 region has 16 residues.

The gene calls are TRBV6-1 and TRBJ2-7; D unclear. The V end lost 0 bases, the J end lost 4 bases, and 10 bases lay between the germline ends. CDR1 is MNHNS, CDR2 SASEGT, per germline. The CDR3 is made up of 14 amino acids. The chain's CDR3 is CASSEAPLPYEQYF. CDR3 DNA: TGTGCCAGCAGTGAAGCACCGCTCCCTTACGAGCAGTACTTC.

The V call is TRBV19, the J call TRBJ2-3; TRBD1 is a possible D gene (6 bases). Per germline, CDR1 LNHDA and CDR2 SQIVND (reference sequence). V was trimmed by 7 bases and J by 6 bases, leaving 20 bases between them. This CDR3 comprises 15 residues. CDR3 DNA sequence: TGTGCCAGTAAGACGGACAGACTATCCACGGATACGCAGTATTTT. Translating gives CASKTDRLSTDTQYF.

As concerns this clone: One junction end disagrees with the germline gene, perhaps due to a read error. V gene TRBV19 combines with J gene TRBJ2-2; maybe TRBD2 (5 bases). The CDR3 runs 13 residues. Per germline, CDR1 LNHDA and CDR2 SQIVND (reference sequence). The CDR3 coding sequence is TGTGCCACTAGTGTCAGACTAACCGGGGAGCTGTTTTTT. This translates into CATSVRLTGELFF.

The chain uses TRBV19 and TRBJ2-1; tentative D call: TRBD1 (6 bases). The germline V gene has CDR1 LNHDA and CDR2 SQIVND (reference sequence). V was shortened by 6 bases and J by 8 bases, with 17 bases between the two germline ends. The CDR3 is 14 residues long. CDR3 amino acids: CASRGASAFHEQFF. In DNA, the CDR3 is TGTGCCAGTAGGGGGGCCTCGGCCTTTCATGAGCAGTTCTTC. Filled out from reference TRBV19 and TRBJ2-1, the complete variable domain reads DGGITQSPKYLFRKEGQNVTLSCEQNLNHDAMYWYRQDPGQGLRLIYYSQIVNDFQKGDIAEGYSVSREKKESFPLTVTSAQKNPTAFYLCASRGASAFHEQFFGPGTRLTVL.

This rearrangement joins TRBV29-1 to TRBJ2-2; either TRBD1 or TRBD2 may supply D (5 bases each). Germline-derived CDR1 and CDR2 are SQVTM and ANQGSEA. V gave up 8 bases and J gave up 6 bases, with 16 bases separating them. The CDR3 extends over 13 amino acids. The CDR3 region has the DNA TGCAGCTTTCAAGGGGAGAAGGCCGGGGAGCTGTTTTTT. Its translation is CSFQGEKAGELFF.